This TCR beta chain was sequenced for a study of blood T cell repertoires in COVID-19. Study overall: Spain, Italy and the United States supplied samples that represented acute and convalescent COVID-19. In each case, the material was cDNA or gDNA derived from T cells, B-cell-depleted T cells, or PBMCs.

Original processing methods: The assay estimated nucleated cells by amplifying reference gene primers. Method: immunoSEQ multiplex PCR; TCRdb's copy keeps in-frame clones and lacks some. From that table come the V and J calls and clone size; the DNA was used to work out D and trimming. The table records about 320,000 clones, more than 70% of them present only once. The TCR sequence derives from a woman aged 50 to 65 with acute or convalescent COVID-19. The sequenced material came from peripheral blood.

The CDR3 region has the DNA TGCGCCAGTTACCTCGAGAGAGGCCAACAATTGAACACTGAAGCTTTCTTT. Its translation: CASYLERGQQLNTEAFF. V usage is TRBV23-1 and J usage is TRBJ1-1, with no clear D. TRBV23-1 is an ORF; its function is uncertain. V lost 9 bases to trimming and J lost 0 bases, with 23 bases between them. CDR3 length: 17 amino acids.